This passage covers 27 T cell receptor beta chains from one sample sequenced in a study of T cell clonality in common variable immunodeficiency. Regarding the study as a whole: Common variable immunodeficiency TCR beta sequences reportedly had fewer deletions and N-nucleotide insertions.

For these receptors, no antigen is known. Sequenced by immunoSEQ multiplex PCR; TCRdb stores in-frame clones only, minus some. This sample carries about 16,000 clones, none of them present only once. Sequencing was carried out using peripheral blood mononuclear cells. These receptors all stem from a human donor with common variable immunodeficiency.

This clone was seen more than once but under ten times. Coverage ceases 3 residues before the CDR3 finishes, and the germline J gene fills in the end. This rearrangement joins TRBV19 to TRBJ2-7; a weak D match, TRBD1 (6 bases). The CDR3 covers 14 residues. Trimming stripped 6 bases from V and 1 base from J, with 13 bases between. Germline lookup yields CDR1 LNHDA and CDR2 SQIVND (reference sequence). The CDR3 loop reads CASSRQAESYEQYF. CDR3 bases read: TGTGCCAGTAGCCGACAGGCCGAATCCTACGAG.

Remarks on this clone: The read terminates 3 residues before the CDR3 end, so the remaining end is supplied by the germline J gene. The gene calls are TRBV7-9 and TRBJ2-7; 9 bases fit TRBD2. Trimming at V came to 0 bases and at J to 2 bases, leaving 2 bases not matched to a gene. CDR1 and CDR2 from the germline V gene are SEHNR and FQNEAQ (reference sequence). The CDR3 extends over 15 amino acids. The CDR3 reads CASSLASGGTYEQYF. The covered CDR3 bases are TGTGCCAGCAGCTTAGCTAGCGGGGGAACCTACGAG.

Comment on this clone: The read stops 3 residues short of the end of the CDR3; the missing end is completed from the germline J gene. The chain joins TRBV5-1 to TRBJ2-7; 10 nucleotides align to TRBD1. The length of the CDR3 is 16 residues. J gave up 2 bases and V 5 bases, and 10 bases lay outside the gene matches. Germline values: CDR1 SGHRS, CDR2 YFSETQ. CDR3 DNA (partial): TGCGCCAGCAGGATGAATTCCGGGACAGGGGCCTACGAG. Translation: CASRMNSGTGAYE. The full-length CDR3 reads as CASRMNSGTGAYEQYF.

On this clone itself: The CDR3 end lies 3 residues beyond the end of the read and is filled in from the germline J gene. The chain has TRBV30 and TRBJ1-1, with D possibly matching TRBD1 (5 bases). This CDR3 is 15 amino acids long. Per the germline V gene, CDR1 is GTSNPN and CDR2 is SVGIG (reference sequence). Trimming shortened V by 1 base and J by 0 bases, and 12 bases separated the two germline ends. The sequenced part of the CDR3 DNA is TGTGCCTGGAGTGGTCTTGGGGCTATGAACACTGAA. Protein sequence: CAWSGLGAMNTE. The whole CDR3 sequence is CAWSGLGAMNTEAFF. The variable domain in full, with the rest retrieved from reference TRBV30 and TRBJ1-1, is SQTIHQWPATLVQPVGSPLSLECTVEGTSNPNLYWYRQAAGRGLQLLFYSVGIGQISSEVPQNLSASRPQDRQFILSSKKLLLSDSGFYLCAWSGLGAMNTEAFFGQGTRLTVV.

Notes on this clone: Sequencing ends 3 residues short of the CDR3 end; the germline J gene provides the rest. V is TRBV19 and J is TRBJ2-1; D is undetermined. This CDR3 region has 15 residues. Germline CDR1 and CDR2: LNHDA and SQIVND (reference sequence). Trimming removed 7 bases at V and 1 base at J, with 14 bases between. Here the CDR3 reads CASNALPNSYNEQFF. Partial CDR3 DNA: TGTGCCAGTAACGCACTACCGAATTCCTACAATGAG.

About this clone: The read ends 3 residues early relative to the CDR3; the germline J gene fills the gap. V gene TRBV19 combines with J gene TRBJ2-2, with 7 bases that match TRBD1. V lost 0 bases to trimming and J lost 4 bases; unmatched junction nucleotides: 2. The length of the CDR3 is 15 residues. CDR1 and CDR2 (germline): LNHDA, SQIVND (reference sequence). CDR3 DNA, as far as it was read: TGTGCCAGTAGTATAGAAGGGACAGTCACCGGGGAG. Its translation: CASSIEGTVTGE. In full, the CDR3 reads CASSIEGTVTGELFF.

Note on this clone: The read ends 3 residues early relative to the CDR3; the germline J gene fills the gap. The chain employs TRBV18 and TRBJ1-6; a possible D gene is TRBD1 (5 bases). The CDR3 is 14 amino acids. Germline CDR1 is KGHSH and CDR2 is LQKENI. Between the trimmed V and J ends, which lost 5 bases and 7 bases, there was a span of 12 bases. The CDR3 protein is CASSGQGRNSPLHF. CDR3 DNA, as far as it was read: TGTGCCAGCTCAGGGCAGGGAAGGAATTCACCC.

This clone was counted only a few times. CDR3 amino acids: CASSLANSGRAEAFF. CDR3 DNA (partial): TGCGCCAGCAGCTTGGCCAATTCGGGGAGAGCTGAA. This chain joins TRBV5-1 and TRBJ1-1; D ambiguous. The CDR3 goes on 3 residues after the read ends, and that part is filled in from the germline J gene. In germline, CDR1 is SGHRS, CDR2 YFSETQ. This CDR3 contains 15 residues. The V and J ends lost 0 bases and 6 bases respectively, with 15 bases between them.

This clone was seen repeatedly, ten times or more. The missing CDR3 end, 3 residues past where the read stops, is filled in from the germline J gene. The rearrangement links TRBV30 to TRBJ1-1; D may be TRBD1 (5 bases). This CDR3 region has 15 residues. CDR1 is GTSNPN and CDR2 is SVGIG in the germline V gene (reference sequence). Trimming cost V 2 bases and J 3 bases, with 16 bases left between them. The covered CDR3 bases are TGTGCCTGGAGTCGACCCCAGGGTGGGGACACTGAA. Protein product: CAWSRPQGGDTE. The whole CDR3 reads CAWSRPQGGDTEAFF.

Notes on this clone: The observed sequence ends 3 residues before the CDR3 terminus, with the missing tail filled in from the germline J gene. J is TRBJ1-6 and V is TRBV19, with D tentatively TRBD1 (5 bases). Trimming removed 6 bases at V and 5 bases at J, with 11 bases between. The CDR3 spans 14 residues. Germline assignment: CDR1 LNHDA and CDR2 SQIVND (reference sequence). Partial CDR3 DNA: TGTGCCAGTAGCTTTGACAGAAATAATTCACCC. Translation: CASSFDRNNSP. The full CDR3 reads CASSFDRNNSPLHF. Full variable domain (outside the CDR3, taken from reference TRBV19 and TRBJ1-6): DGGITQSPKYLFRKEGQNVTLSCEQNLNHDAMYWYRQDPGQGLRLIYYSQIVNDFQKGDIAEGYSVSREKKESFPLTVTSAQKNPTAFYLCASSFDRNNSPLHFGNGTRLTVT.

This clone was detected a few times. The sequence runs out 3 residues before the end of the CDR3; the remainder is reconstructed from the germline J gene. The V and J genes are TRBV7-9 and TRBJ1-2; D is ambiguous. CDR1 is SEHNR, CDR2 FQNEAQ, per germline (reference sequence). The ends were cut back, 5 bases at V and 5 bases at J, with 9 bases in the middle. This CDR3 has 12 amino acids. CDR3: CASSLQAYGYTF. The part of the CDR3 DNA that was read is TGTGCCAGCAGCCTACAAGCGTATGGC.

As regards this clone: The read terminates 3 residues ahead of where the CDR3 ends, so the germline J gene completes it. This rearrangement joins TRBV30 to TRBJ2-7; the D gene is possibly TRBD1 (6 bases). V was cut by 4 bases and J by 3 bases, with 7 bases left in between. The CDR3 totals 11 residues. CDR1 and CDR2 from the germline V gene are GTSNPN and SVGIG (reference sequence). Incomplete CDR3 DNA: TGTGCCTGGAAAGGGGGCTACGAG. Protein sequence: CAWKGGYE. The complete CDR3 sequence is CAWKGGYEQYF.

This clone was detected only a few times. The read ends 3 residues early relative to the CDR3; the germline J gene fills the gap. This chain uses TRBV20-1 with TRBJ1-3; no reliable D call. Germline lookup yields CDR1 DFQATT and CDR2 SNEGSKA (reference sequence). The CDR3 consists of 15 residues. V dropped 2 bases and J dropped 0 bases, with 11 bases sitting between them. The CDR3 region is CSARSTGGSGNTIYF. The part of the CDR3 DNA that was read is TGCAGTGCTAGAAGTACGGGTGGCTCTGGAAACACC.

For this clone: The read ends 3 residues before the CDR3 terminus; that terminus is restored from the germline J gene. The rearrangement joins TRBV2 to TRBJ1-2; 8 positions agree with TRBD1. This CDR3 spans 13 amino acids. Germline trimming cut 9 bases from V and 5 bases from J; bases unmatched to any gene: 8. In germline, CDR1 is SNHLY, CDR2 FYNNEI. The covered CDR3 bases are TGTGCCAGTACCGACAGGGGTTCTTATGGC. Its translation is CASTDRGSYG. The complete CDR3 sequence is CASTDRGSYGYTF.

In its sample, this clone was seen a few times. The CDR3 is cut off 3 residues early in the read; its end comes from the germline J gene. The chain is built from TRBV13 and TRBJ2-3, with 7 nucleotides matching TRBD1. The CDR3 length is 16 residues. The ends lost 5 bases at V and 3 bases at J; junction bases unmatched: 11. CDR1 and CDR2 (germline): PRHDT, FYEKMQ (reference sequence). The CDR3 is CASSPPERGRTDTQYF. The sequenced CDR3 bases are TGTGCCAGCAGCCCTCCGGAGAGGGGGCGGACAGATACG.

For this clone: The read gets to within 3 residues of the CDR3 end, and the germline J gene fills in the rest. The chain uses TRBV19 and TRBJ1-1, with no clear D. This CDR3 comprises 13 residues. From germline, CDR1 is LNHDA and CDR2 SQIVND (reference sequence). Between the trimmed V and J ends, which lost 2 bases and 0 bases, there was a span of 4 bases. CDR3 DNA (partial): TGTGCCAGTAGTATAACACTGAACACTGAA. The encoded protein is CASSITLNTE. In full, the CDR3 is CASSITLNTEAFF.

This clone was recorded many times. From the germline J gene comes the end of the CDR3, since the read stops 3 residues before it. V usage is TRBV30 and J usage is TRBJ1-1, with 8 bases matching TRBD1. V gave up 1 base and J gave up 5 bases; unmatched junction bases: 9. Germline V gives CDR1 GTSNPN, CDR2 SVGIG (reference sequence). The length of the CDR3 is 15 residues. The DNA read from the CDR3 is TGTGCCTGGAGTGGACAGGGGAGGTTCGGTACTGAA. Translation gives CAWSGQGRFGTE. In full, the CDR3 reads CAWSGQGRFGTEAFF. The whole variable domain, filled in from reference TRBV30 and TRBJ1-1, reads SQTIHQWPATLVQPVGSPLSLECTVEGTSNPNLYWYRQAAGRGLQLLFYSVGIGQISSEVPQNLSASRPQDRQFILSSKKLLLSDSGFYLCAWSGQGRFGTEAFFGQGTRLTVV.

This clone was recorded a few times. With the read ending 3 residues before the CDR3 end, the germline J gene is used to fill in that end. V and J are TRBV19 and TRBJ2-7; 7 nucleotides agree with TRBD1. The CDR3 contains 15 residues. Germline CDR1 reads LNHDA; CDR2 reads SQIVND (reference sequence). The V gene end was trimmed by 6 bases and the J gene end by 4 bases; junction bases not matched to a gene: 12. The part of the CDR3 DNA that was read is TGTGCCAGTAGCGGAACAGGGGCAGGCTGGTACGAG. Translated: CASSGTGAGWYE. The complete CDR3 protein is CASSGTGAGWYEQYF. Together with reference TRBV19 and TRBJ2-7, the CDR3 gives the full variable domain: DGGITQSPKYLFRKEGQNVTLSCEQNLNHDAMYWYRQDPGQGLRLIYYSQIVNDFQKGDIAEGYSVSREKKESFPLTVTSAQKNPTAFYLCASSGTGAGWYEQYFGPGTRLTVT.

This clone was seen a few times. The read finishes 3 residues shy of the CDR3 end, and the germline J gene is used to complete it. The chain carries TRBV30 and TRBJ1-6; 12 bases align to TRBD1. This CDR3 has 13 residues. Germline assignment: CDR1 GTSNPN and CDR2 SVGIG (reference sequence). V was clipped by 8 bases and J by 12 bases; unmatched bases: 8. CDR3: CASPGTGGRPLHF. CDR3 DNA (partial): TGTGCCAGCCCCGGGACAGGGGGCCGACCC.

Only a few counts were recorded for this clone. The CDR3 is cut off 3 residues early in the read; its end comes from the germline J gene. The chain carries TRBV19 and TRBJ1-1; a possible D gene is TRBD1 (6 bases). The CDR3 spans 11 residues. Trimming took 4 bases from V and 7 from J, leaving 7 bases between them. Per the germline V gene, CDR1 is LNHDA and CDR2 is SQIVND (reference sequence). The CDR3 region is CASSTTGEAFF. The CDR3 DNA, read in part, is TGTGCCAGTAGTACGACAGGTGAA.

This clone was seen at least ten times. The CDR3 extends 3 residues past the end of the read, so its final part is completed from the germline J gene. This chain links TRBV20-1 with TRBJ2-4, with a tentative D call TRBD1 (6 bases). V was trimmed by 4 bases and J by 3 bases, leaving 10 bases between them. The germline V gene encodes CDR1 DFQATT and CDR2 SNEGSKA (reference sequence). The CDR3 is 13 amino acids. CDR3 DNA, as far as it was read: TGCAGTGCTACGGACAGAAACAAAAACATT. Amino acids: CSATDRNKNI. The complete CDR3 reads CSATDRNKNIQYF.

A remark on this clone: The same CDR3 also results from other DNA sequences found in this sample. The sequenced CDR3 bases are TGTGCCAGTAGTGCTCGGGCGAGCGGGAGCTACGAG. It yields the protein CASSARASGSYE. The whole CDR3 protein reads CASSARASGSYEQYF. The chain is built from TRBV19 and TRBJ2-7; TRBD2 aligns across 8 bases. The read gets to within 3 residues of the CDR3 end, and the germline J gene fills in the rest. Trimming cost V 5 bases and J 3 bases; bases outside gene matches: 9. CDR1 and CDR2 (germline): LNHDA, SQIVND (reference sequence). The CDR3 sequence is 15 residues long.

This clone was observed a handful of times. The read ends 3 residues before the CDR3 terminus; that terminus is restored from the germline J gene. The gene calls are TRBV2 and TRBJ2-1, with D tentatively TRBD2 (5 bases). V was trimmed by 2 bases and J by 9 bases, leaving 17 bases between them. Germline CDR1 and CDR2: SNHLY and FYNNEI. This CDR3 is built from 15 residues. The CDR3 sequence is CASSERGWKAGEQFF. CDR3 DNA, as far as it was read: TGTGCCAGCAGTGAACGGGGTTGGAAGGCCGGTGAG.

The sample holds many counts of this clone. Germline and junction disagree at one end, which may indicate a read error. The read terminates 3 residues ahead of where the CDR3 ends, so the germline J gene completes it. This CDR3 is also generated by other DNA sequences in the sample. The genes are TRBV6-2 or TRBV6-3 and TRBJ2-4; D unclear. The CDR3 spans 14 residues. Germline CDR1 MNHEY, CDR2 SVGEGT. CDR3 bases read: TGTGCTAGCAGACTCAATCCCCTAGGAGACATT. Its protein product is CASRLNPLGDI. The entire CDR3 is CASRLNPLGDIQYF.

On this clone itself: The CDR3 extends 3 residues past the end of the read, so its final part is completed from the germline J gene. This chain connects TRBV18 to TRBJ2-3; unclear D gene. In germline, CDR1 is KGHSH, CDR2 LQKENI. With 3 bases removed from V and 0 bases from J, the gap between germline ends came to 10 bases. The CDR3 runs 15 residues. CDR3 region: CASSPLGSSTDTQYF. Partial CDR3 DNA: TGTGCCAGCTCACCCCTGGGCAGCAGCACAGATACG.

This clone appeared many times. The DNA ends 3 residues before the CDR3 does, and the rest of the CDR3 is filled in from the germline J gene. The rearrangement joins TRBV14 to TRBJ1-3; a possible D gene is TRBD1 (6 bases). This CDR3 region has 17 residues. The V gene lost 4 bases and the J gene lost 0 bases, with 16 bases spanning the gap. The V gene's germline CDR1 is SGHDN and CDR2 FVKESK. CDR3 in amino acids: CASSPPDRPISGNTIYF. The DNA read from the CDR3 is TGTGCCAGCAGCCCTCCTGACAGGCCGATCTCTGGAAACACC.

This clone has a handful of counts. The CDR3 end lies 3 residues beyond the end of the read and is filled in from the germline J gene. The genes are TRBV2 and TRBJ2-7; 7 bases are shared with TRBD1. V shed 4 bases and J 5 bases; nucleotides not matched to a gene: 2. The CDR3 totals 12 residues. Germline V CDR1 and CDR2: SNHLY, FYNNEI. CDR3 bases read: TGTGCCAGCAGTGTCCAGGGGGACGAG. It yields the protein CASSVQGDE. The entire CDR3 protein reads CASSVQGDEQYF.